This is a list of T cell receptor beta chains from one sample in a study of blood T cell repertoires in COVID-19. TCRdb's table, derived via immunoSEQ multiplex PCR, lists solely in-frame clones and lacks some. The sample holds roughly 220,000 clones, almost 90% seen once. The material sequenced was PBMCs or T cells enriched from blood (not recorded which). The receptors stem from a man aged 30 to 39 who had been exposed to COVID-19. Both conserved end residues are part of each CDR3. A D gene is named only where the DNA matches it firmly. A clone size is listed for some rows: how often the clone was seen (once, few, many), or a class if it is expanded.

CDR3 DNA | CDR3 protein | clone size | J gene | V gene | D gene
TGTGCCAGCAGTTACCTAACAGGTATCGAAGCTTTCTTT | CASSYLTGIEAFF | . | TRBJ1-1 | TRBV7-9 | .
TGCGCCAGCAAAACAGGGAGTTCTATGGCCACTGAAGCTTTCTTT | CASKTGSSMATEAFF | . | TRBJ1-1 | TRBV5-1 | .
TGTGCCAGCAGCTTAGGGGGGCTGAGCTATGGCTACACCTTC | CASSLGGLSYGYTF | . | TRBJ1-2 | TRBV7-9 | .
TGTGCCAGCAGGCGACAGGGGGGCTATGGCTACACCTTC | CASRRQGGYGYTF | . | TRBJ1-2 | TRBV6-5 | TRBD1
TGTGCCAGTACATTCTCCGGGACAGACCTTGAAGCTTTCTTT | CASTFSGTDLEAFF | few | TRBJ1-1 | TRBV19 | TRBD1
TGCGCCAGCAGCGAACTAGCGGGGGTCGGCACAGATACGCAGTATTTT | CASSELAGVGTDTQYF | . | TRBJ2-3 | TRBV4-1 | TRBD2
TGCGCCAGCAGCCAAGATTATCAGAAAATGAACACCGGGGAGCTGTTTTTT | CASSQDYQKMNTGELFF | . | TRBJ2-2 | TRBV4-1 | .
TGCAGCGTTCCCAGTACGGGTGAGCAGTTCTTC | CSVPSTGEQFF | . | TRBJ2-1 | TRBV29-1 | .
TGCGCCAGCAGCCATGGGACTAGCGGGGGTTACAATGAGCAGTTCTTC | CASSHGTSGGYNEQFF | once | TRBJ2-1 | TRBV4-3 | TRBD2
TGTGCCAGCAGCTTCAGGGGCGCTGGTAGCGCTGAAGCTTTCTTT | CASSFRGAGSAEAFF | . | TRBJ1-1 | TRBV3-1/TRBV3-2 | .
TGTGCCAGCAGTGAAAGGGCAGGGAAAAGCCCCTACGAGCAGTACTTC | CASSERAGKSPYEQYF | . | TRBJ2-7 | TRBV2 | .
TGTGCCAGCAGCTTGCCCGGGGGTTCCTACGAGCAGTACTTC | CASSLPGGSYEQYF | . | TRBJ2-7 | TRBV5-4 | .
TGTGCCAGCAGTGCCTTAGCGGGGTTCACAGATACGCAGTATTTT | CASSALAGFTDTQYF | . | TRBJ2-3 | TRBV2 | TRBD2
TGTGCCAGCAGCTTAGTGGGCGATAGCAATCAGCCCCAGCATTTT | CASSLVGDSNQPQHF | . | TRBJ1-5 | TRBV7-9 | .
TGCGCCAGCAGCCAAGATGTAGTTCGAAGAAACGGGATTTTGGCCTACGAGCAGTACTTC | CASSQDVVRRNGILAYEQYF | once | TRBJ2-7 | TRBV4-3 | .
TGTGCCTGGAGCCAAGCGAGTGGAGCTTTCTTT | CAWSQASGAFF | . | TRBJ1-1 | TRBV30 | .
TGCGCCAGCAGTGACCTCGGGACCGGGGAGCTGTTTTTT | CASSDLGTGELFF | . | TRBJ2-2 | TRBV4-1 | .
TGTGCCAGCAGCCCCTGGACGAGGGAGGCCAAAAACATTCAGTACTTC | CASSPWTREAKNIQYF | once | TRBJ2-4 | TRBV3-1/TRBV3-2 | .
TGTGCCAGCTCACCAGCACTACAAGAGACCCAGTACTTC | CASSPALQETQYF | few | TRBJ2-5 | TRBV18 | .
TGTGCCTGGAGTGCCGGGACACCTCGCAATCAGCCCCAGCATTTT | CAWSAGTPRNQPQHF | . | TRBJ1-5 | TRBV30 | .
TGCGCCAGCAACCCGGGACTAGCGGCTTTCTACGAGCAGTACTTC | CASNPGLAAFYEQYF | . | TRBJ2-7 | TRBV5-1 | TRBD2
TGCGCCAGCAGCTTTAGGATAGGGAGGGGCTACGAGCAGTACTTC | CASSFRIGRGYEQYF | . | TRBJ2-7 | TRBV5-1 | TRBD2
TGCAGTGCTAGTCTTGAGACAGGAAGGTACGGGGAAGCTTTCTTT | CSASLETGRYGEAFF | . | TRBJ1-1 | TRBV20-1 | .
TGTGCCTGGAGTGCGACAGGGGGCCGCATTAACACTGAAGCTTTCTTT | CAWSATGGRINTEAFF | . | TRBJ1-1 | TRBV30 | TRBD1
TGTGCCAGCAGCTTGGAAGGGGCTAAAGGCTACACCTTC | CASSLEGAKGYTF | . | TRBJ1-2 | TRBV5-6 | .
TGTGCCAGCAGCTTAGCAGGGGTTGATGAAAAACTGTTTTTT | CASSLAGVDEKLFF | few | TRBJ1-4 | TRBV11-2 | .
TGTGCAAGTCGCCCGCGTGGCGGGAGCTCCTACAATGAGCAGTTCTTC | CASRPRGGSSYNEQFF | . | TRBJ2-1 | TRBV12-2 | .
TGTGCCAGCAGCTCCATCAGCGCCCGCGCCCATGAGCAGTTCTTC | CASSSISARAHEQFF | . | TRBJ2-1 | TRBV5-5 | .
TGTGCCAGCAGCCAAGCCGGGGGGAGGACTGGAAACACCATATATTTT | CASSQAGGRTGNTIYF | . | TRBJ1-3 | TRBV3-1/TRBV3-2 | .
TGTGCCAGCAGTTACTCGCGGGGGGAAGCTTTCTTT | CASSYSRGEAFF | . | TRBJ1-1 | TRBV6-5 | .
TGCGCCAGCAGCCTCGGGACAGCCGCCCTCTACGAGCAGTACTTC | CASSLGTAALYEQYF | . | TRBJ2-7 | TRBV5-1 | TRBD1
TGTGCCAGCAGCTCCCAGGGCGGACATGGCTACACCTTC | CASSSQGGHGYTF | . | TRBJ1-2 | TRBV7-9 | .
TGTGCCAGCAGTTTAGTAGGGGAAAACACTGAAGCTTTCTTT | CASSLVGENTEAFF | . | TRBJ1-1 | TRBV27 | .
TGCGCCAGCAGCCACGTTGGCAGGAAAGGCCCTGAAGCTTTCTTT | CASSHVGRKGPEAFF | . | TRBJ1-1 | TRBV4-1 | .
TGCGCCAGCAGCCCTTCAACCAGTACAACTAATGAAAAACTGTTTTTT | CASSPSTSTTNEKLFF | . | TRBJ1-4 | TRBV4-1 | .
TGTGCCAGCAGCTTAGCTAGCACGAGAGAGACCCAGTACTTC | CASSLASTRETQYF | once | TRBJ2-5 | TRBV7-9 | .
TGTGCCACCAGCAGAGACCAGGGGGGCGATGAAAAACTGTTTTTT | CATSRDQGGDEKLFF | . | TRBJ1-4 | TRBV15 | TRBD1
TGCGCCAGCAGCCAACCGGGACTCCAACGTGATACGCAGTATTTT | CASSQPGLQRDTQYF | . | TRBJ2-3 | TRBV4-1 | .
TGTGCCACCGGCAATGAGCAGTTCTTC | CATGNEQFF | . | TRBJ2-1 | TRBV2 | .
TGTGCCAGCACCTGGGACAGGGACACCGGGGAGCTGTTTTTT | CASTWDRDTGELFF | . | TRBJ2-2 | TRBV2 | TRBD1
TGTGCCAGCAGGCATTACAGGAACACTGAGGCTTTCTTT | CASRHYRNTEAFF | once | TRBJ1-1 | TRBV4-2 | .
TGCAGCGTTGGGATAGCGGGGAACACCGGGGAGCTGTTTTTT | CSVGIAGNTGELFF | . | TRBJ2-2 | TRBV29-1 | TRBD2
TGCAGTGCTAGTATCGGGGATACTGAAGCTTTCTTT | CSASIGDTEAFF | . | TRBJ1-1 | TRBV20-1 | .
TGTGCCACCAGCGACGCGGACAGGGGTTTTTACGAGCAGTACTTC | CATSDADRGFYEQYF | . | TRBJ2-7 | TRBV15 | TRBD1
TGTGCCAGTAGTATAGACCAGAACTATGGCTACACCTTC | CASSIDQNYGYTF | . | TRBJ1-2 | TRBV19 | .